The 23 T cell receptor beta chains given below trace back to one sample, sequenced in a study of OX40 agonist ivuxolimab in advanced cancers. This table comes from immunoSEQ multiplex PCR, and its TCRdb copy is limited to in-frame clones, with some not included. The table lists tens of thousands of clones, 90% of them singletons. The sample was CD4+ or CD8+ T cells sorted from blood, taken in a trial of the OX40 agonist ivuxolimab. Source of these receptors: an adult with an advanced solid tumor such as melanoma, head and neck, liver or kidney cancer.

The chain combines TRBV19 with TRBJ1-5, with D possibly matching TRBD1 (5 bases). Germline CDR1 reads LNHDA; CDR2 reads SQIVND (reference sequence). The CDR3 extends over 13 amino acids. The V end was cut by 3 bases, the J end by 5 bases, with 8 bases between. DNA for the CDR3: TGTGCCAGTAGTATTCGAGGGGATCAGCCCCAGCATTTT. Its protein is CASSIRGDQPQHF.

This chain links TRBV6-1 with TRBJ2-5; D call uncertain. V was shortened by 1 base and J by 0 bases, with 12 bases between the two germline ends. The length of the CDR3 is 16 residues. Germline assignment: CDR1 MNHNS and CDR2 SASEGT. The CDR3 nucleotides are TGTGCCAGCAGTGAAGGTGTAGCCTCGTACCAAGAGACCCAGTACTTC. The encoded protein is CASSEGVASYQETQYF.

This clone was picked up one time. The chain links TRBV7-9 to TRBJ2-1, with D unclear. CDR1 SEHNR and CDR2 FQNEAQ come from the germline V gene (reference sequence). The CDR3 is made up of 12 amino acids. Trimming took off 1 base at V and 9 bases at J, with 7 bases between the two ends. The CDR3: CASSLVWSEQFF. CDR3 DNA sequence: TGTGCCAGCAGCTTAGTCTGGTCTGAGCAGTTCTTC.

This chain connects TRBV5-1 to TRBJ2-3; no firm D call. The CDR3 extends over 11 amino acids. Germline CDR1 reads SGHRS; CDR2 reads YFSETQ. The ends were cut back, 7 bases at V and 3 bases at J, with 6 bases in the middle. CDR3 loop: CASGETDTQYF. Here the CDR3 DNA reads TGCGCCAGCGGCGAGACAGATACGCAGTATTTT. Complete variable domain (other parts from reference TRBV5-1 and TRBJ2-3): KAGVTQTPRYLIKTRGQQVTLSCSPISGHRSVSWYQQTPGQGLQFLFEYFSETQRNKGNFPGRFSGRQFSNSRSEMNVSTLELGDSALYLCASGETDTQYFGPGTRLTVL.

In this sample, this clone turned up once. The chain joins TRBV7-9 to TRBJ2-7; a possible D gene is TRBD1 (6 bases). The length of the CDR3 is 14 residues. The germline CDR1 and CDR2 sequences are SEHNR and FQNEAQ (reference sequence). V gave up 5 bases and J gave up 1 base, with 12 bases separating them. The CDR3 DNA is TGTGCCAGCAGCAATCAGGACAGTTCCTACGAGCAGTACTTC. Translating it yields CASSNQDSSYEQYF. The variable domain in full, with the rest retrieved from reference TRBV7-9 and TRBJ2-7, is DTGVSQNPRHKITKRGQNVTFRCDPISEHNRLYWYRQTLGQGPEFLTYFQNEAQLEKSRLLSDRFSAERPKGSFSTLEIQRTEQGDSAMYLCASSNQDSSYEQYFGPGTRLTVT.

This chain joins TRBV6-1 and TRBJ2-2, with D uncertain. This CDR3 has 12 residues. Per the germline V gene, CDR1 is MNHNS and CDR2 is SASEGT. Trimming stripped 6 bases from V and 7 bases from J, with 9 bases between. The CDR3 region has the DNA TGTGCCAGCAGCCTGGACCTCGGGGAGCTGTTTTTT. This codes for CASSLDLGELFF.

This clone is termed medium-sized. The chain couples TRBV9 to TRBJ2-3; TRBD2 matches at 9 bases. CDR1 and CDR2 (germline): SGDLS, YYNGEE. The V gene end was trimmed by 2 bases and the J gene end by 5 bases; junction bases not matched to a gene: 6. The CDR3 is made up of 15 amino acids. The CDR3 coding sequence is TGTGCCAGCAGCGTGGCGGGACTAGCTTTAGATACGCAGTATTTT. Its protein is CASSVAGLALDTQYF.

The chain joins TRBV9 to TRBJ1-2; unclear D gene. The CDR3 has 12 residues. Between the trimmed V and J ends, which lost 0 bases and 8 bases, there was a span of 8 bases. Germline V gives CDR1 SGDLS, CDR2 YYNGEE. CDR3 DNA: TGTGCCAGCAGCGTAGACTATGGAGGCTACACCTTC. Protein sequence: CASSVDYGGYTF.

CDR3 coding DNA: TGTGCCAGCAGCGGAATGGTGTACAATGAGCAGTTCTTC. It translates to CASSGMVYNEQFF. The genes are TRBV5-4 and TRBJ2-1; D is uncertain. The germline V and J ends were trimmed by 4 bases and 4 bases, with 9 bases remaining between them. The CDR3 is made up of 13 amino acids. Germline-derived CDR1 and CDR2 are SGHNT and YYREEE (reference sequence). Variable domain in full (rest from reference TRBV5-4 and TRBJ2-1): ETGVTQSPTHLIKTRGQQVTLRCSSQSGHNTVSWYQQALGQGPQFIFQYYREEENGRGNFPPRFSGLQFPNYSSELNVNALELDDSALYLCASSGMVYNEQFFGPGTRLTVL.

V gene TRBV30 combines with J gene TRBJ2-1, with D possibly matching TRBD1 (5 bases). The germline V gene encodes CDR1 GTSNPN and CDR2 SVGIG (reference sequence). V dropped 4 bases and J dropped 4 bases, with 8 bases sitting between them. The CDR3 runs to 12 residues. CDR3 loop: CAWTTEYNEQFF. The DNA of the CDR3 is TGTGCCTGGACGACAGAATACAATGAGCAGTTCTTC. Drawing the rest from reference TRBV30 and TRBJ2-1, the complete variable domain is SQTIHQWPATLVQPVGSPLSLECTVEGTSNPNLYWYRQAAGRGLQLLFYSVGIGQISSEVPQNLSASRPQDRQFILSSKKLLLSDSGFYLCAWTTEYNEQFFGPGTRLTVL.

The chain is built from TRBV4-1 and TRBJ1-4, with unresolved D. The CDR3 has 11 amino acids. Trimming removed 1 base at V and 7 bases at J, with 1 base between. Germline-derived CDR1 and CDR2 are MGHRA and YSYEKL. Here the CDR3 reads CASSQGEKLFF. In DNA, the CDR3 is TGCGCCAGCAGCCAAGGTGAAAAACTGTTTTTT.

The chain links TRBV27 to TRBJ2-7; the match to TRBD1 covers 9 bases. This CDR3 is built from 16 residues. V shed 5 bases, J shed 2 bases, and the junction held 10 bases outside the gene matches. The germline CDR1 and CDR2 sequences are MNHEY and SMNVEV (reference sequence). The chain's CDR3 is CASSPTPGQGTYEQYF. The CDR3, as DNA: TGTGCCAGCAGTCCTACCCCAGGACAGGGGACCTACGAGCAGTACTTC.

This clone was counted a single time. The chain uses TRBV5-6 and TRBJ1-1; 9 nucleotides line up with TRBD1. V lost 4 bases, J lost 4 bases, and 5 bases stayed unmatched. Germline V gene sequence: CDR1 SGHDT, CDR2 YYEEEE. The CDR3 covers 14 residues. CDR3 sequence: CASSQQGATTEAFF. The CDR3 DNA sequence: TGTGCCAGCAGCCAACAGGGGGCGACCACTGAAGCTTTCTTT.

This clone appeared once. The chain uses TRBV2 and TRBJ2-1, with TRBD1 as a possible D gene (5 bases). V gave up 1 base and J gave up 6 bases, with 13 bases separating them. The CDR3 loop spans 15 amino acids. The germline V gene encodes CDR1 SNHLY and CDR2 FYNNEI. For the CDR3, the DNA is TGTGCCAGCAGTGAAGGGGGCGCCAGGGCCAATGAGCAGTTCTTC. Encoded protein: CASSEGGARANEQFF.

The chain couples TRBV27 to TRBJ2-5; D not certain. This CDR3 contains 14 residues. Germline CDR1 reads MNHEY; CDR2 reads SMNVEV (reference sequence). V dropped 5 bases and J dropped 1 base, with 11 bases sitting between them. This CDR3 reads CASSPKTPQETQYF. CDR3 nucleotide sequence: TGTGCCAGCAGTCCAAAGACCCCCCAAGAGACCCAGTACTTC.

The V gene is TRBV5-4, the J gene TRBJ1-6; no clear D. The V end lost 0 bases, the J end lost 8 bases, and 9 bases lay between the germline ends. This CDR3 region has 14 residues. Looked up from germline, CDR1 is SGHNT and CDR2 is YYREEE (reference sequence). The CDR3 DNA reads TGTGCCAGCAGCTTGGCCCTGGGTGATTCACCCCTCCACTTT. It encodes CASSLALGDSPLHF.

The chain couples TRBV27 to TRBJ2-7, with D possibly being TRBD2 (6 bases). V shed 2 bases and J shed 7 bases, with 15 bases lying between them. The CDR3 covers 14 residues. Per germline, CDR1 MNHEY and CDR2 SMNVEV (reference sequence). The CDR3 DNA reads TGTGCCAGCAGTTTACTCTTAGCGGTGGGGGAGCAGTACTTC. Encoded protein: CASSLLLAVGEQYF.

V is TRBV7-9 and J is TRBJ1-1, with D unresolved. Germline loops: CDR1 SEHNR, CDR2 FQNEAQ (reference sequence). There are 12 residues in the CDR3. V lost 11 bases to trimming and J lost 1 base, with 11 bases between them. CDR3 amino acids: CACLDKNTEAFF. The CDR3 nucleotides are TGTGCCTGCCTCGACAAGAACACTGAAGCTTTCTTT. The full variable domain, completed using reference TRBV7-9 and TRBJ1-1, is DTGVSQNPRHKITKRGQNVTFRCDPISEHNRLYWYRQTLGQGPEFLTYFQNEAQLEKSRLLSDRFSAERPKGSFSTLEIQRTEQGDSAMYLCACLDKNTEAFFGQGTRLTVV.

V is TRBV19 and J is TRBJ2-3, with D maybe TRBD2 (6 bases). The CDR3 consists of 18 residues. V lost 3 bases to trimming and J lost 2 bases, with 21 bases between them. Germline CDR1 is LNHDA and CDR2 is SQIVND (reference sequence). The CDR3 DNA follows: TGTGCCAGTAGTATCCGCGGGATATGGAGCGGGTACACAGATACGCAGTATTTT. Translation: CASSIRGIWSGYTDTQYF. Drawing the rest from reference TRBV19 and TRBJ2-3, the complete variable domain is DGGITQSPKYLFRKEGQNVTLSCEQNLNHDAMYWYRQDPGQGLRLIYYSQIVNDFQKGDIAEGYSVSREKKESFPLTVTSAQKNPTAFYLCASSIRGIWSGYTDTQYFGPGTRLTVL.

The CDR3 region is CASSLTTSGVTNEQFF. The CDR3 coding sequence is TGCGCCAGCAGCCTTACGACTAGCGGGGTCACGAATGAGCAGTTCTTC. The V and J genes are TRBV10-1 and TRBJ2-1; 11 bases align to TRBD2. Trimming removed 6 bases from V and 7 bases from J; junction bases left unmatched: 11. Germline assignment: CDR1 WNHNN and CDR2 SYGVQD (reference sequence). The CDR3 consists of 16 residues.

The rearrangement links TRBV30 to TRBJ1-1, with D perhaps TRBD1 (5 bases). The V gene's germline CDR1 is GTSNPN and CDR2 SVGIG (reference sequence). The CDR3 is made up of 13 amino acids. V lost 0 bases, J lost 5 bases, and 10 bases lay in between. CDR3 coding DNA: TGTGCCTGGAGTGTGTCGGGGCAAACTGAAGCTTTCTTT. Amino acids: CAWSVSGQTEAFF. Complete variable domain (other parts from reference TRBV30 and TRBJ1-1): SQTIHQWPATLVQPVGSPLSLECTVEGTSNPNLYWYRQAAGRGLQLLFYSVGIGQISSEVPQNLSASRPQDRQFILSSKKLLLSDSGFYLCAWSVSGQTEAFFGQGTRLTVV.

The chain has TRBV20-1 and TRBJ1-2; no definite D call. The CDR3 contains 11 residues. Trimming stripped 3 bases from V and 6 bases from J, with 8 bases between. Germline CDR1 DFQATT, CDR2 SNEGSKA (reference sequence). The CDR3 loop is CSASLGDGYTF. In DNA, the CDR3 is TGCAGTGCTAGTTTAGGAGATGGCTACACCTTC.

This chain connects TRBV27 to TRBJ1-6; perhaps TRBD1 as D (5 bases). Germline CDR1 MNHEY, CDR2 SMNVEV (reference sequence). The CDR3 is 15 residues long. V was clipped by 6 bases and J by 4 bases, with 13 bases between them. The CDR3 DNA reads TGTGCCAGCAGACCCCTCGGGGGATATAATTCACCCCTCCACTTT. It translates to CASRPLGGYNSPLHF.